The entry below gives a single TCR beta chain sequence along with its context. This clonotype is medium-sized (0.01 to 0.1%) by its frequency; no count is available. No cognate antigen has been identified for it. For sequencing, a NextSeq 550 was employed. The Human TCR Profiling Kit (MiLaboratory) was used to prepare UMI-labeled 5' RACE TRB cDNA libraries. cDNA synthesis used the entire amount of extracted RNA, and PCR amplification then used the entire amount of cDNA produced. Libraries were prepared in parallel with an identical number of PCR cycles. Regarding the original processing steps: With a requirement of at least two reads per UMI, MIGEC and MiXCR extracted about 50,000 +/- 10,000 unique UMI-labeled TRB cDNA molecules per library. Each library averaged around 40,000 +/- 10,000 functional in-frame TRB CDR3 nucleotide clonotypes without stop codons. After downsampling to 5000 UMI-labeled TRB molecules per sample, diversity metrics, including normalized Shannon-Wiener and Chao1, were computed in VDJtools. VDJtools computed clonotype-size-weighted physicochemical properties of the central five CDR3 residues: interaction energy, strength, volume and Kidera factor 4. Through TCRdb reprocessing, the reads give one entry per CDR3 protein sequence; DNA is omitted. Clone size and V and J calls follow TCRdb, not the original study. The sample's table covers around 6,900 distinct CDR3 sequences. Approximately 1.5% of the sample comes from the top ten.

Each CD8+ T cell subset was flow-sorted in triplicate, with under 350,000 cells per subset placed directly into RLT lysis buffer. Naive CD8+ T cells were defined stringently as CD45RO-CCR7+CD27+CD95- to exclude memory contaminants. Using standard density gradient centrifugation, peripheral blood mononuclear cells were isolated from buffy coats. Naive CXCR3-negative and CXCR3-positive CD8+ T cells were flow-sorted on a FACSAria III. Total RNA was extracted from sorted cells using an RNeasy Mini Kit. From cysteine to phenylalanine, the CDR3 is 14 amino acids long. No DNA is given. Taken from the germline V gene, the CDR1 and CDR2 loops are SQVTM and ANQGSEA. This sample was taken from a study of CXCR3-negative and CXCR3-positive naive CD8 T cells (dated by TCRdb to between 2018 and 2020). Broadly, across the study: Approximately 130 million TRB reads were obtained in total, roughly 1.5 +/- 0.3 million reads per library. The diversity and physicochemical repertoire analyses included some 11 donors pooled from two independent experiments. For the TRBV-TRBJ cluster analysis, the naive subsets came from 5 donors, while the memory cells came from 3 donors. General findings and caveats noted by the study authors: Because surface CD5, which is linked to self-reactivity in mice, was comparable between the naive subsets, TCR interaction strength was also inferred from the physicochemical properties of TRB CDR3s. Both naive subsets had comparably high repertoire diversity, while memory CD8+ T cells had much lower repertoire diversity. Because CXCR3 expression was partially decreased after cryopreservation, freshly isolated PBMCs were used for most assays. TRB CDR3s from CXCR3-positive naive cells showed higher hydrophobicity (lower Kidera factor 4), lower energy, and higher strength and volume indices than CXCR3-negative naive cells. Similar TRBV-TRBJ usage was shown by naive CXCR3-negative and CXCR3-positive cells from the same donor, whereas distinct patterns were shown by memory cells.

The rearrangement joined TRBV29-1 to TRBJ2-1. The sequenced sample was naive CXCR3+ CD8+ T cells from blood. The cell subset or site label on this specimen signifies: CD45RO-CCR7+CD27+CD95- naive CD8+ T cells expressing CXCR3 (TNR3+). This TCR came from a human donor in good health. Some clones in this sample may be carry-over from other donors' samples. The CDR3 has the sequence CSVTDDSSYNEQFF.